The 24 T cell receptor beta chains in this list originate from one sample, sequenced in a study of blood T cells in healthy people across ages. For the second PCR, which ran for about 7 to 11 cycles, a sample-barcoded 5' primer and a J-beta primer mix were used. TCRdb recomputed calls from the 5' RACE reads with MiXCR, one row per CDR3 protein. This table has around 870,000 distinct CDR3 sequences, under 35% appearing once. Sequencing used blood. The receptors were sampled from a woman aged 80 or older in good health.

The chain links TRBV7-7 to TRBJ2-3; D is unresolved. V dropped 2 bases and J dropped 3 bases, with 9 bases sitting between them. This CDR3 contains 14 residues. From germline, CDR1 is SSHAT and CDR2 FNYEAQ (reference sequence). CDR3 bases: TGTGCCAGCAGCTTAAACGAGGAGACAGATACGCAGTATTTT. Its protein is CASSLNEETDTQYF.

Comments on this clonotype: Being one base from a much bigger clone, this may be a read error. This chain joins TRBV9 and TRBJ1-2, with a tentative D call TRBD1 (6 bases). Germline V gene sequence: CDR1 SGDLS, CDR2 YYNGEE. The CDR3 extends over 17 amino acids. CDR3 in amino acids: CAGSPDLKGGGGNGYTF. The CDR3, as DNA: TGTGCCGGCAGCCCCGATCTGAAAGGTGGAGGGGGAAATGGCTACACCTTC.

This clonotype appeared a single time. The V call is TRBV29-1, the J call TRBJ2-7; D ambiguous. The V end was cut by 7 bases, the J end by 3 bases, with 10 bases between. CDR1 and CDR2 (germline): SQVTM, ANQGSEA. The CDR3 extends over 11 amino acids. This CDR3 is CSAFVGYEQYF. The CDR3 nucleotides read TGCAGCGCCTTTGTGGGCTACGAGCAGTACTTC.

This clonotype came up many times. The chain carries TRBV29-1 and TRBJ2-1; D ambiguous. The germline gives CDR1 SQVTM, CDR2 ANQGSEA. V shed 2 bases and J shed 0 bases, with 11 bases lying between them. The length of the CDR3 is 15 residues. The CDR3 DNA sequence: TGCAGCGTTGAAACGGCACTGAGCTCCTACAATGAGCAGTTCTTC. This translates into CSVETALSSYNEQFF.

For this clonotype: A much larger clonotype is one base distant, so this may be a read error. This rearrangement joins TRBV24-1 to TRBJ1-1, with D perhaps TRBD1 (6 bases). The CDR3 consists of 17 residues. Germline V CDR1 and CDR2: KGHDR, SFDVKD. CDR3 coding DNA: TGTGTCACCAGTGCTAATGCAGGGGATGAAGTTAAATTAGAAGCTTTCTTT. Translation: CVTSANAGDEVKLEAFF.

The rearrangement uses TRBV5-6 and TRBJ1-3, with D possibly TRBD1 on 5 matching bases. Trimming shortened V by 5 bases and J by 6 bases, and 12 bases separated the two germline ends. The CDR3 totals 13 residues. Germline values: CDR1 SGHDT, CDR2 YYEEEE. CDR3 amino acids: CASRGTSINTIYF. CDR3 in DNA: TGTGCCAGCAGGGGGACGAGTATAAACACCATATATTTT.

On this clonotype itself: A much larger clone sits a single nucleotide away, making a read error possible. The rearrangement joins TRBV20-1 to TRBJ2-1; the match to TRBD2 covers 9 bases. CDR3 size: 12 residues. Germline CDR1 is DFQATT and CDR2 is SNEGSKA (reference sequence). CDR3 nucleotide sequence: TGCAGCTACGCGGGGGGGCGTAATGAGCAGTTCTTC. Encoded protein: CSYAGGRNEQFF.

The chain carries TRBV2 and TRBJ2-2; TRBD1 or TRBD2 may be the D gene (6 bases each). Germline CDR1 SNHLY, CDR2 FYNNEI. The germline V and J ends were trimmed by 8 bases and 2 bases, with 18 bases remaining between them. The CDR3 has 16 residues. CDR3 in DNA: TGTGCCAGCTCAGCTCCGGGGGCCAGAAACACCGGGGAGCTGTTTTTT. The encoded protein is CASSAPGARNTGELFF.

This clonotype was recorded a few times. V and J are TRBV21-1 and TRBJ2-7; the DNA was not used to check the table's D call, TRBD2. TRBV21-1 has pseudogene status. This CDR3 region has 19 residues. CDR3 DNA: TGTGCCAGCAGCAAAGCGCTGGAGAGGGGACTAGCGGAGTCCTACGAGCAGTACTTC. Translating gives CASSKALERGLAESYEQYF.

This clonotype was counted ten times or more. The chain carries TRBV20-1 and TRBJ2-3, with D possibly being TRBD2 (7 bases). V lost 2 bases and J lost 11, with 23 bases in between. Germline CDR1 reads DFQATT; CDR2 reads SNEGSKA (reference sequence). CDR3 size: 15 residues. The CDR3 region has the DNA TGCAGTGCTAGATGGGGGGGGCTTGCACGCGGGGTGCAGTATTTT. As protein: CSARWGGLARGVQYF.

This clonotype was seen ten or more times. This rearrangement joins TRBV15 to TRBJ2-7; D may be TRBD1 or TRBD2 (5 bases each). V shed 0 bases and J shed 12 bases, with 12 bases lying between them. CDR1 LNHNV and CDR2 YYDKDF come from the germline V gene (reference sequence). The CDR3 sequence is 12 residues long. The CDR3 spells CATSREGRESYF. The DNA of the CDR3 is TGTGCCACCAGCAGAGAGGGCAGGGAGTCGTACTTC.

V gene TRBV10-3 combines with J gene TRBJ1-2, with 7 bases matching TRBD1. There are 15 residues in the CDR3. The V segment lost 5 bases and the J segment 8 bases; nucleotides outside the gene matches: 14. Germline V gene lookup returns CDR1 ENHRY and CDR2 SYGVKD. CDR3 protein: CAISLQTGTMTGYTF. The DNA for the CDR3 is TGTGCCATCAGTCTGCAGACAGGGACCATGACAGGCTACACCTTC.

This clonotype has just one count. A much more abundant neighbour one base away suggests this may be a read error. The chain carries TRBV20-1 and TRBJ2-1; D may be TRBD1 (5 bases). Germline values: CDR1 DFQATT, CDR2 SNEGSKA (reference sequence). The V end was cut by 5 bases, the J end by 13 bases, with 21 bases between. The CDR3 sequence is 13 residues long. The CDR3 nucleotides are TGCAGTGCTGCCTCAGGGTTCCAAGAGACCCAGTTCTTC. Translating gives CSAASGFQETQFF.

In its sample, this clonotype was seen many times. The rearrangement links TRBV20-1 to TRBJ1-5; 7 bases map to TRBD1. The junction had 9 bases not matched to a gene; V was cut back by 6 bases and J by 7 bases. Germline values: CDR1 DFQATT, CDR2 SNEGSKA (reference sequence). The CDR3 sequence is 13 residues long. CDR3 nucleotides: TGCAGTGCAGAACAGGGGTTTCGGCAGCCCCAGCATTTT. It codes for CSAEQGFRQPQHF.

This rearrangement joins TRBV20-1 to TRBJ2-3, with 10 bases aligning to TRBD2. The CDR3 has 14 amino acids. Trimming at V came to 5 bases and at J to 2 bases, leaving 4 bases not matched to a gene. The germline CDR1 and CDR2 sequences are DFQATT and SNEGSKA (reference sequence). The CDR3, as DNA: TGCAGTGCTTATAGCGGGGGGTACACAGATACGCAGTATTTT. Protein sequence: CSAYSGGYTDTQYF.

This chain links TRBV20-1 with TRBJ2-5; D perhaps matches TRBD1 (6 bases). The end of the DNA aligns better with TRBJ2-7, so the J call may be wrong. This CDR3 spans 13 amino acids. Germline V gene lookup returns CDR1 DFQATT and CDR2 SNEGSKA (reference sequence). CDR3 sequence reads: CSAVLTGSYEQYF. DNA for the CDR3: TGCAGTGCGGTTCTGACAGGATCCTACGAGCAGTACTTC.

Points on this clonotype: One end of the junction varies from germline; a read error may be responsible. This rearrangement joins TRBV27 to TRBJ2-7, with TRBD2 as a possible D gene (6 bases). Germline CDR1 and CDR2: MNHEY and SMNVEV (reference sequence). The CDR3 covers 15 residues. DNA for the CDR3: TGTGCCAACAGTTTATCCGCGGGGACCTCTCACGAGCAGTACTTC. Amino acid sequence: CANSLSAGTSHEQYF.

The CDR3 nucleotides are TGTGCCAGCAGGACAAAGGCTGGCACCGGGGAGCTGTTTTTT. Its translation: CASRTKAGTGELFF. The genes are TRBV6-5 and TRBJ2-2; D is unclear. Germline lookup yields CDR1 MNHEY and CDR2 SVGAGI. The germline V and J ends were trimmed by 6 bases and 4 bases, with 12 bases remaining between them. The CDR3 sequence is 14 residues long.

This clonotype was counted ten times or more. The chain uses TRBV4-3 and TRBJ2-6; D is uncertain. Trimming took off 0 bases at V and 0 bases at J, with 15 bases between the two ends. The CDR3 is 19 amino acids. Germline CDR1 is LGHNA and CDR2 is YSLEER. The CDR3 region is CASSQEFDTIISGANVLTF. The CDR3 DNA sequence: TGCGCCAGCAGCCAAGAGTTCGACACAATCATCTCTGGGGCCAACGTCCTGACTTTC.

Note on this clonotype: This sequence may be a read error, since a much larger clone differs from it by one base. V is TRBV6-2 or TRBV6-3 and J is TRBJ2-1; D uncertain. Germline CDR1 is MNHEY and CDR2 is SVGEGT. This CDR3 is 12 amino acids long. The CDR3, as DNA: TGTGCCAGCAGTTACCCCTACAATGATCAGTTCTTC. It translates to CASSYPYNDQFF.

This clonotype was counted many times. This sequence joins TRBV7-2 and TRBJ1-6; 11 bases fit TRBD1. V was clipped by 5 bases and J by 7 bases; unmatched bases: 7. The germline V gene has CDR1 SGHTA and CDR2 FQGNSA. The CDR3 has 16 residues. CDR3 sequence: CASSPQGTGGNSPLHF. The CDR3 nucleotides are TGTGCCAGCAGCCCGCAAGGGACAGGGGGGAATTCACCCCTCCACTTT.

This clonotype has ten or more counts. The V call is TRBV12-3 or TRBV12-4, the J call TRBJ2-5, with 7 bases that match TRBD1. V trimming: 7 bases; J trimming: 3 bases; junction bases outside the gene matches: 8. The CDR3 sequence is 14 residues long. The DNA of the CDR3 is TGTGCCAGCAACCCGACAGGGAAGAAAGAGACCCAGTACTTC. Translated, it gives CASNPTGKKETQYF.

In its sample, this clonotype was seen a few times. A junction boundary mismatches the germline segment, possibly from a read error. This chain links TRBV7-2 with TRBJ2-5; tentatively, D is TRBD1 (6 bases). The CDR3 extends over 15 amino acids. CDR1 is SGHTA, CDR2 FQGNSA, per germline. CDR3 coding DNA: TGTGCCGGCAGCCTGAATCTTCAGGGGAAAGAGACCCAGTACTTC. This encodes CAGSLNLQGKETQYF.

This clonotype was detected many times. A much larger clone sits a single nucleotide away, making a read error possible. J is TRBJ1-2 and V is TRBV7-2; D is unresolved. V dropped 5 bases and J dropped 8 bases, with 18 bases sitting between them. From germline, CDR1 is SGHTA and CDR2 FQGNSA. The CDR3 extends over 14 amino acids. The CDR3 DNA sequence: TGTGCCAGCAGCACCCCGGGAGCTTGTTGGGGCTACACCTTC. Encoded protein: CASSTPGACWGYTF.